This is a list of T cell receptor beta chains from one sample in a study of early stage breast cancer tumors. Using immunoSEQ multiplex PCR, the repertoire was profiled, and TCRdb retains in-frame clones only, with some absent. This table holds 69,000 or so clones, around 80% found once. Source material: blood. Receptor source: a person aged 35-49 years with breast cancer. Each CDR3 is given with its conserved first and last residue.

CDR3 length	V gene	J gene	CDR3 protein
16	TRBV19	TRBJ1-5	CASSIDRTGNNQPQHF
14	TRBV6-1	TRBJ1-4	CASRGQGRDEKLFF
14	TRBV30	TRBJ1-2	CAWSGGWQGPGYTF
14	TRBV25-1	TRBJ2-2	CASSEAENTGELFF
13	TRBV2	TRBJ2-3	CASISGYTDTQYF
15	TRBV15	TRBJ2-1	CATSTIAGDYNEQFF
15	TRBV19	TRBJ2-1	CASSKTGTGYNEQFF
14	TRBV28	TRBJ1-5	CASTVDRADQPQHF
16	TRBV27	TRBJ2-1	CASSPFSGSAYNEQFF
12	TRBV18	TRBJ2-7	CASSPGGFEQYF
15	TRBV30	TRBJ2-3	CAWSTGLAGVDTQYF
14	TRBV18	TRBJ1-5	CASSPRSSNQPQHF
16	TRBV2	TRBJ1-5	CASRERQGASNQPQHF
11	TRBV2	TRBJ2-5	CASNRAETQYF
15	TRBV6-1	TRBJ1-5	CASSPDTGPNQPQHF
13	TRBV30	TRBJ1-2	CAWAPTGDYGYTF
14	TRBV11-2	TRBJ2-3	CASSFTSGTDTQYF
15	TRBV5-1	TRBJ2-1	CASSLNGGVDNEQFF
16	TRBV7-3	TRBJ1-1	CASSRAGGLENTEAFF
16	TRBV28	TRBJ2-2	CASSLRLAGHTGELFF
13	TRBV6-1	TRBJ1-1	CASSEQGWTEAFF
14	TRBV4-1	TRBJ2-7	CASSQDSGAYEQYF
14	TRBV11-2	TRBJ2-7	CASSSYRDSYEQYF
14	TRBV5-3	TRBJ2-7	CARSIPVRPYEQYF